The 18 T cell receptor beta chains below were found in one sample sequenced in a study of glioma-infiltrating T cells after dendritic cell vaccination. Measured with immunoSEQ multiplex PCR; TCRdb has only the in-frame clones, and not every one. The profile shows tens of thousands of clones, approximately 80% of them singletons. As for time point: after dendritic cell vaccination, including at tumor progression/relapse. This specimen was blood, taken after dendritic cell vaccination. Source of these receptors: a human donor with glioblastoma.

This chain joins TRBV12-5 and TRBJ2-7; D possibly corresponds to TRBD2 (5 bases). The CDR3 has 16 amino acids. V was cut by 1 base and J by 5 bases, with 18 bases left in between. Germline CDR1 reads LGHNT; CDR2 reads FRNRAP. CDR3 DNA sequence: TGTGCTAGTGGTTTGGGGGGTTTAGGGCGTAGCGACGAGCAGTACTTC. This sequence encodes CASGLGGLGRSDEQYF.

This chain uses TRBV7-9 with TRBJ2-7, with 13 bases matching TRBD2. V lost 5 bases and J lost 2; bases outside the gene matches: 3. Germline CDR1 is SEHNR and CDR2 is FQNEAQ (reference sequence). This CDR3 region has 15 residues. CDR3 sequence reads: CASSPGLAGTYEQYF. CDR3 sequence (DNA): TGTGCCAGCAGCCCGGGACTAGCGGGGACCTACGAGCAGTACTTC.

There are a few counts of this clone. V usage is TRBV6-6 and J usage is TRBJ1-3; TRBD1 might be the D (5 bases). The V gene's germline CDR1 is MNHNY and CDR2 SVGAGI (reference sequence). Trimming removed 6 bases at V and 4 bases at J, with 10 bases between. The CDR3 loop spans 13 amino acids. The CDR3 here is CASREQGGNTIYF. Here the CDR3 DNA reads TGTGCCAGCAGGGAGCAGGGAGGAAACACCATATATTTT.

The chain recombines TRBV6-5 with TRBJ1-2; no definite D call. The ends were cut back, 0 bases at V and 2 bases at J, with 7 bases in the middle. CDR1 and CDR2 from the germline V gene are MNHEY and SVGAGI. The CDR3 is 14 amino acids. This CDR3 is CASSYSAVNYGYTF. CDR3 nucleotides: TGTGCCAGCAGTTACTCGGCAGTCAACTATGGCTACACCTTC.

This clone appeared a single time. The chain joins TRBV5-1 to TRBJ1-1; 8 bases map to TRBD1. V dropped 4 bases and J dropped 3; count of bases not matched to a gene: 8. Germline CDR1 and CDR2: SGHRS and YFSETQ. The CDR3 contains 15 residues. CDR3 in amino acids: CASSVRGRSDTEAFF. CDR3 DNA: TGCGCCAGCAGCGTCAGGGGGCGCTCGGACACTGAAGCTTTCTTT.

This clone has more than one count but fewer than ten. The chain links TRBV4-2 to TRBJ2-1; 7 bases match TRBD2. The CDR3 is made up of 15 amino acids. V dropped 1 base and J dropped 5; count of bases not matched to a gene: 5. Germline lookup yields CDR1 LGHNA and CDR2 YNFKEQ. The CDR3 loop reads CASSQGASGNNEQFF. In nucleotides, the CDR3 is TGTGCCAGCAGCCAAGGGGCTAGCGGTAACAATGAGCAGTTCTTC.

The chain is built from TRBV10-3 and TRBJ1-4, with 10 bases matching TRBD1. Germline V gene data show CDR1 as ENHRY and CDR2 as SYGVKD. After removal of 3 bases from V and 13 bases from J, the junction contained 11 bases not matched to a gene. The CDR3 consists of 15 residues. CDR3 region: CAISEGWDRGRVLFF. The CDR3 coding sequence is TGTGCCATCAGTGAAGGTTGGGACAGGGGTCGGGTACTGTTTTTT.

This chain joins TRBV5-1 and TRBJ1-5; D gene uncertain. With 4 bases removed from V and 1 base from J, the gap between germline ends came to 9 bases. The CDR3 is 14 residues long. Looked up from germline, CDR1 is SGHRS and CDR2 is YFSETQ. The CDR3 DNA reads TGCGCCAGCAGCCCCTCCGGGAGCAATCAGCCCCAGCATTTT. Translation: CASSPSGSNQPQHF.

This chain joins TRBV19 and TRBJ1-3; D not resolved. V dropped 8 bases and J dropped 0 bases, with 11 bases sitting between them. The V gene's germline CDR1 is LNHDA and CDR2 SQIVND (reference sequence). The length of the CDR3 is 14 residues. Here the CDR3 DNA reads TGTGCCAGTCGAGGACGGGACTCTGGAAACACCATATATTTT. The encoded protein is CASRGRDSGNTIYF. Using reference TRBV19 and TRBJ1-3 for the parts outside the CDR3, the full variable domain is DGGITQSPKYLFRKEGQNVTLSCEQNLNHDAMYWYRQDPGQGLRLIYYSQIVNDFQKGDIAEGYSVSREKKESFPLTVTSAQKNPTAFYLCASRGRDSGNTIYFGEGSWLTVV.

V usage is TRBV27 and J usage is TRBJ1-4; D is perhaps TRBD1 (5 bases). The CDR3 extends over 14 amino acids. Germline values: CDR1 MNHEY, CDR2 SMNVEV (reference sequence). The V and J ends lost 3 bases and 3 bases respectively, with 8 bases between them. The CDR3, as DNA: TGTGCCAGCAGTTTCTGGGACTCTAATGAAAAACTGTTTTTT. Its protein is CASSFWDSNEKLFF. Filled out from reference TRBV27 and TRBJ1-4, the complete variable domain reads EAQVTQNPRYLITVTGKKLTVTCSQNMNHEYMSWYRQDPGLGLRQIYYSMNVEVTDKGDVPEGYKVSRKEKRNFPLILESPSPNQTSLYFCASSFWDSNEKLFFGSGTQLSVL.

The chain has TRBV25-1 and TRBJ2-3; D may be TRBD1 (6 bases). Looked up from germline, CDR1 is MGHDK and CDR2 is SYGVNS. V was clipped by 6 bases and J by 1 base, with 17 bases between them. This CDR3 contains 16 residues. The CDR3 reads CASSAGRTVGTDTQYF. DNA of the CDR3: TGTGCCAGCAGCGCTGGTAGGACAGTCGGCACAGATACGCAGTATTTT.

The V and J genes are TRBV5-1 and TRBJ2-3; 10 bases fit TRBD2. This CDR3 has 14 amino acids. Germline CDR1 and CDR2: SGHRS and YFSETQ. V shed 2 bases and J 6 bases; nucleotides not matched to a gene: 3. CDR3 region: CASSLERGGDTQYF. The CDR3 DNA is TGCGCCAGCAGCTTAGAGCGGGGGGGGGATACGCAGTATTTT. The whole variable domain, remainder taken from reference TRBV5-1 and TRBJ2-3, is KAGVTQTPRYLIKTRGQQVTLSCSPISGHRSVSWYQQTPGQGLQFLFEYFSETQRNKGNFPGRFSGRQFSNSRSEMNVSTLELGDSALYLCASSLERGGDTQYFGPGTRLTVL.

This clone was found a few times. The chain combines TRBV5-1 with TRBJ2-2, with D possibly being TRBD1 (5 bases). Trimming pared 2 bases from V and 0 bases from J, leaving 11 bases between. This CDR3 comprises 16 residues. Germline V gene data show CDR1 as SGHRS and CDR2 as YFSETQ. As DNA, the CDR3 is TGCGCCAGCAGCTTATTACAGGCGGCGAACACCGGGGAGCTGTTTTTT. Translation gives CASSLLQAANTGELFF.

The chain links TRBV6-5 to TRBJ1-1; D is possibly TRBD1 (5 bases). This CDR3 has 14 residues. Germline V CDR1 and CDR2: MNHEY, SVGAGI. Deletions cut 5 bases from V and 6 bases from J, with 16 bases between. The CDR3 DNA reads as TGTGCCAGCAGTGCGCCGGGGGGTAGGCCTGAAGCTTTCTTT. It yields the protein CASSAPGGRPEAFF.

The V call is TRBV2, the J call TRBJ1-1, with 10 bases identical to TRBD1. Germline trimming cut 5 bases from V and 4 bases from J; bases unmatched to any gene: 4. CDR1 is SNHLY, CDR2 FYNNEI, per germline. The CDR3 extends over 14 amino acids. The CDR3 region has the DNA TGTGCCAGCAGTCCTCGGACAGGGGGCACTGAAGCTTTCTTT. Translating it yields CASSPRTGGTEAFF.

This CDR3 reads CASSSNSGGEGEKLFF. In nucleotides, the CDR3 is TGTGCCAGCAGCTCTAACTCTGGGGGGGAAGGTGAAAAACTGTTTTTT. The genes are TRBV7-6 and TRBJ1-4, with D perhaps TRBD1 (5 bases). V dropped 4 bases and J dropped 7 bases, with 19 bases sitting between them. The germline CDR1 and CDR2 sequences are SGHVS and FNYEAQ. The CDR3 has 16 residues.

This sequence joins TRBV11-3 and TRBJ2-1, with 10 bases lining up with TRBD2. The CDR3 loop spans 15 amino acids. Per the germline V gene, CDR1 is SGHNT and CDR2 is YENEEA. V was pared by 5 bases and J by 4 bases, with 5 bases of the junction left unmatched. Here the CDR3 DNA reads TGTGCCAGCAGCGCCACTAGCGGGGCATACAATGAGCAGTTCTTC. This codes for CASSATSGAYNEQFF. Filled out from reference TRBV11-3 and TRBJ2-1, the complete variable domain reads EAGVVQSPRYKIIEKKQPVAFWCNPISGHNTLYWYLQNLGQGPELLIRYENEEAVDDSQLPKDRFSAERLKGVDSTLKIQPAELGDSAVYLCASSATSGAYNEQFFGPGTRLTVL.

CDR3 coding DNA: TGCGCCAGCAGGCGAGATCTCAATCAGCCCCAGCATTTT. Encoded protein: CASRRDLNQPQHF. The chain carries TRBV10-2 and TRBJ1-5; D is undetermined. Germline V CDR1 and CDR2: WSHSY, SAAADI. This CDR3 comprises 13 residues. The ends were cut back, 6 bases at V and 3 bases at J, with 9 bases in the middle.